Given below is one TCR beta chain in context. This record belongs to a study of blood T cell repertoires in COVID-19. Profiled with immunoSEQ multiplex PCR; TCRdb holds only in-frame clones, not every one. Of 110,000 or so clones listed, around 82% are singletons. In germline, CDR1 is MNHEY, CDR2 SVGAGI. V was trimmed by 5 bases and J by 6 bases, leaving 14 bases between them. The CDR3 sequence is 13 residues long. What was sequenced was peripheral blood. This chain links TRBV6-5 with TRBJ2-7; a weak D match, TRBD2 (5 bases). The sequence was collected from a woman aged 50 to 60 with acute or convalescent COVID-19. In DNA form, the CDR3 reads TGTGCCAGCAGTCCCCGGACTTCCAGCGAGCAGTACTTC. Encoded protein: CASSPRTSSEQYF.